This is a list of T cell receptor beta chains from one sample in a study of post-analysis software for immune sequencing data. MiXCR, applied by TCRdb to the PCR reads, yields one record per CDR3 protein. The repertoire holds about 810,000 distinct CDR3 sequences, with around 53% as singletons. Sequenced sample: blood. The receptors derive from a girl under 18 with multiple sclerosis. The CDR3 runs from the conserved cysteine through the conserved F or W. A D gene is named only where the DNA matches it firmly. Clone size appears in some rows only: once, few, many, or a class for an expanded clone.

j_gene: TRBJ2-1
d_gene: TRBD1
len: 16
abundance: few
v_gene: TRBV11-2
CDR3nt: TGTGCCAGCAGCCCCCGGGACAGGGACCCCTACAATGAGCAGTTCTTC
CDR3aa: CASSPRDRDPYNEQFF

j_gene: TRBJ2-7
d_gene: TRBD2
len: 15
abundance: -
v_gene: TRBV5-1
CDR3nt: TGCGCCAGCAGCTTGGGGAGCGGGAGCTTCTACGAGCAGTACTTC
CDR3aa: CASSLGSGSFYEQYF

j_gene: TRBJ2-6
d_gene: -
len: 16
abundance: -
v_gene: TRBV6-1
CDR3nt: TGTGCCAGCAGTGAATGGGAAGTCTCCGGGGCCAACGTCCTGACTTTC
CDR3aa: CASSEWEVSGANVLTF

j_gene: TRBJ1-1
d_gene: -
len: 11
abundance: -
v_gene: TRBV20-1
CDR3nt: TGCAGTGCTTCGAGGGGGTCGTGGGCTTTCTTT
CDR3aa: CSASRGSWAFF

j_gene: TRBJ2-7
d_gene: -
len: 15
abundance: few
v_gene: TRBV9
CDR3nt: TGTGCCAGCAGCGCTGGATCGGGCCTAGCCTACGAGCAGTACTTC
CDR3aa: CASSAGSGLAYEQYF

j_gene: TRBJ2-3
d_gene: -
len: 11
abundance: -
v_gene: TRBV29-1
CDR3nt: TGTAGCGTTGAGAGCACAGATACGCAGTATTTT
CDR3aa: CSVESTDTQYF

j_gene: TRBJ2-1
d_gene: -
len: 15
abundance: -
v_gene: TRBV5-1
CDR3nt: TGCGCCAGCAGCTTGACTGCCAAGAATCACAATGAGCAGTTCTTC
CDR3aa: CASSLTAKNHNEQFF

j_gene: TRBJ1-1
d_gene: TRBD1
len: 15
abundance: -
v_gene: TRBV7-9
CDR3nt: TGTGCCAGCAGCCGATCGACAGGGATGAACACTGAAGCTTTCTTT
CDR3aa: CASSRSTGMNTEAFF

j_gene: TRBJ1-2
d_gene: -
len: 15
abundance: once
v_gene: TRBV27
CDR3nt: TGTGCCAGCAGTTTAGGCGGGGACGTAGGCTATGGCTACACCTTC
CDR3aa: CASSLGGDVGYGYTF

j_gene: TRBJ1-6
d_gene: -
len: 12
abundance: few
v_gene: TRBV6-6
CDR3nt: TGTGCCAGCAGTTACTCAGTTGCACCCCTCCACTTT
CDR3aa: CASSYSVAPLHF

j_gene: TRBJ2-1
d_gene: TRBD2
len: 15
abundance: few
v_gene: TRBV6-1
CDR3nt: TGTGCCAGCAGTGATGAGGCTAGCGGGAGCCATGAGCAGTTCTTC
CDR3aa: CASSDEASGSHEQFF

j_gene: TRBJ1-2
d_gene: -
len: 13
abundance: -
v_gene: TRBV6-5
CDR3nt: TGTGCCAGCAGTCAAGGACAGCACTATGGCTACACCTTC
CDR3aa: CASSQGQHYGYTF

j_gene: TRBJ1-2
d_gene: -
len: 14
abundance: -
v_gene: TRBV20-1
CDR3nt: TGCAGTGCTAGAGATCTATCATGGGACTATGGCTACACCTTC
CDR3aa: CSARDLSWDYGYTF

j_gene: TRBJ2-5
d_gene: -
len: 13
abundance: -
v_gene: TRBV29-1
CDR3nt: TGCAGCGCCGAGCTCGGGCGGCAAGAGACCCAGTACTTC
CDR3aa: CSAELGRQETQYF

j_gene: TRBJ2-3
d_gene: TRBD2
len: 15
abundance: -
v_gene: TRBV12-3/TRBV12-4
CDR3nt: TGTGCCAGCAACTCGGGAGCGGGGCTCACGGATACGCAGTATTTT
CDR3aa: CASNSGAGLTDTQYF

j_gene: TRBJ2-2
d_gene: TRBD1
len: 19
abundance: -
v_gene: TRBV4-2
CDR3nt: TGTGCCAGCAGCCAGGTCTCCTCCAGGGGGCGGGCCCAGACCGGGGAGCTGTTTTTT
CDR3aa: CASSQVSSRGRAQTGELFF

j_gene: TRBJ1-5
d_gene: -
len: 14
abundance: -
v_gene: TRBV6-2/TRBV6-3
CDR3nt: TGTGCCAGCAGGTTCCCTGGGGGCAATCAGCCCCAGCATTTT
CDR3aa: CASRFPGGNQPQHF

j_gene: TRBJ2-3
d_gene: -
len: 14
abundance: -
v_gene: TRBV2
CDR3nt: TGTGCCAGCAGTGGGCAGGGCTTCACAGATACGCAGTATTTT
CDR3aa: CASSGQGFTDTQYF

j_gene: TRBJ2-1
d_gene: TRBD2
len: 16
abundance: many
v_gene: TRBV20-1
CDR3nt: TGCAGTGCCGAACTACTAGCGGGAGGGCCTCGGGGTGAGCAGTTCTTC
CDR3aa: CSAELLAGGPRGEQFF

j_gene: TRBJ2-5
d_gene: -
len: 16
abundance: few
v_gene: TRBV11-2
CDR3nt: TGTGCCAGCAGCTTAGTCCAGGCTACGAGGGGGGAGACCCAGTACTTC
CDR3aa: CASSLVQATRGETQYF

j_gene: TRBJ2-1
d_gene: -
len: 16
abundance: -
v_gene: TRBV6-2/TRBV6-3
CDR3nt: TGTGCCAGCAGTTACCCGGGGACCGCCTTCTACAATGAGCAGTTCTTC
CDR3aa: CASSYPGTAFYNEQFF

j_gene: TRBJ1-5
d_gene: TRBD1
len: 16
abundance: -
v_gene: TRBV27
CDR3nt: TGTGCCAGCCCTATACTCAGGGGGCACGGAAATCAGCCCCAGCATTTT
CDR3aa: CASPILRGHGNQPQHF

j_gene: TRBJ2-3
d_gene: -
len: 15
abundance: -
v_gene: TRBV14
CDR3nt: TGTGCCAGCAGCCAAGAGGCAGGGAGCCCAGATACGCAGTATTTT
CDR3aa: CASSQEAGSPDTQYF

j_gene: TRBJ2-5
d_gene: -
len: 15
abundance: -
v_gene: TRBV21-1
CDR3nt: TGTGCCAGCAGCAAAGGGAGGGACAGCCAAGAGACCCAGTACTTC
CDR3aa: CASSKGRDSQETQYF

j_gene: TRBJ2-7
d_gene: TRBD1
len: 14
abundance: -
v_gene: TRBV6-2/TRBV6-3
CDR3nt: TGTGCCGGTCAGACAGGGTCCCCTTGGGGCGAGCAGTACTTC
CDR3aa: CAGQTGSPWGEQYF

j_gene: TRBJ2-7
d_gene: -
len: 12
abundance: few
v_gene: TRBV7-8
CDR3nt: TGTGCCAGCAGCTTAGGACGACACGAGCAGTACTTC
CDR3aa: CASSLGRHEQYF

j_gene: TRBJ1-1
d_gene: -
len: 15
abundance: -
v_gene: TRBV7-9
CDR3nt: TGTGCCAGCAGCTCTAGTGGTGTGATGAACACTGAAGCTTTCTTT
CDR3aa: CASSSSGVMNTEAFF

j_gene: TRBJ2-7
d_gene: TRBD1
len: 15
abundance: few
v_gene: TRBV7-9
CDR3nt: TGTGCCAGCAGACCGGACAGGGGGCTGTCCTACGAGCAGTACTTC
CDR3aa: CASRPDRGLSYEQYF